Below, 22 T cell receptor beta chains from the same sample are listed, as sequenced in a study of T cell clusters in autoimmune cytopenias. Each sample's input was roughly 230 ng genomic DNA, approximately 37,500 genome equivalents. One tube held mixed TRB-A and TRB-B primer pools for touch-down PCR. After re-calling the multiplex PCR reads, TCRdb lists one entry per CDR3 protein, DNA absent. The sample totals some 7,200 distinct CDR3 sequences; its top ten clones hold roughly 9.9%. The same sample was also used in a study of T cell repertoires in aging, cancer and after chemotherapy.

The specimen was peripheral blood. The receptors stem from a human donor in good health.

The chain carries TRBV11-1 and TRBJ2-2; the D call from TCRdb, TRBD2, cannot be confirmed without DNA. This CDR3 spans 15 amino acids. Per the germline V gene, CDR1 is SGHAT and CDR2 is FQDESV (reference sequence). The CDR3 protein is CASSLGTSLRGELFF.

This clonotype registers medium-sized (0.01 to 0.1%) by frequency. The chain recombines TRBV29-1 with TRBJ1-1; the TRBD1 assignment by TCRdb is unverifiable without DNA. Germline CDR1 reads SQVTM; CDR2 reads ANQGSEA. This CDR3 contains 13 residues. The CDR3 here is CSGNRGEASEAFF.

This chain uses TRBV29-1 with TRBJ1-1; TCRdb's assignment of TRBD1 cannot be checked, as there is no DNA. The CDR3 contains 11 residues. Germline CDR1 reads SQVTM; CDR2 reads ANQGSEA. The chain's CDR3 is CSIYGGQEAFF.

The gene calls are TRBV12-3 or TRBV12-4 and TRBJ2-2; TCRdb outputs TRBD2, but without DNA this stays unchecked. This CDR3 spans 15 amino acids. The chain's CDR3 is CASSWGLAVTGELFF.

The chain is built from TRBV10-3 and TRBJ2-5; TCRdb calls TRBD1, which cannot be checked without DNA. This CDR3 contains 15 residues. Germline CDR1 and CDR2: ENHRY and SYGVKD. CDR3 protein: CAISESGGLQETQYF.

This clonotype is deemed medium-sized by its frequency. The rearrangement joins TRBV5-6 to TRBJ2-7. The germline CDR1 and CDR2 sequences are SGHDT and YYEEEE. The CDR3 extends over 13 amino acids. CDR3 loop: CASSLVTVYEQYF.

Judged by frequency, this clonotype is medium-sized. This chain connects TRBV29-1 to TRBJ1-1; absent DNA, TCRdb's TRBD1 call cannot be checked. Germline V gene sequence: CDR1 SQVTM, CDR2 ANQGSEA. The CDR3 has 13 amino acids. The CDR3 is CSVERDPDTEAFF.

This clonotype is deemed medium-sized (0.01 to 0.1%) by its frequency. The chain recombines TRBV11-1 with TRBJ2-2. Germline V CDR1 and CDR2: SGHAT, FQDESV (reference sequence). This CDR3 contains 16 residues. CDR3 sequence: CASSSQVLPGPGELFF.

The chain carries TRBV11-2 and TRBJ2-7; the TCRdb call, TRBD1, lacks DNA for checking. Per the germline V gene, CDR1 is SGHAT and CDR2 is FQNNGV. This CDR3 is built from 17 residues. CDR3 protein: CASSLAGQGMVSYEQYF.

This clonotype is labeled medium-sized based on frequency. The rearrangement links TRBV6-6 to TRBJ2-1; checking the TCRdb D call of TRBD1 is not possible without DNA. CDR1 MNHNY and CDR2 SVGAGI come from the germline V gene (reference sequence). This CDR3 spans 15 amino acids. CDR3 loop: CASSYDSPYYNEQFF.

This rearrangement joins TRBV18 to TRBJ1-3; TCRdb designates TRBD1, a call that cannot be tested without DNA. The CDR3 has 15 residues. CDR1 is KGHSH, CDR2 LQKENI, per germline. This chain's CDR3 is CASSRLTQARNTIYF.

This clonotype is medium-sized by frequency. This rearrangement joins TRBV10-3 to TRBJ1-4. Germline loops: CDR1 ENHRY, CDR2 SYGVKD. The CDR3 is 11 residues long. The CDR3 protein is CAISMEGKLFF.

The chain has TRBV6-4 and TRBJ2-1; the TCRdb D gene call, TRBD1, has no DNA to confirm it. CDR3 length equals 15 residues. CDR1 and CDR2 (germline): MRHNA, SNTAGT. The CDR3 is CASSDGDRYPAEQFF.

Considering frequency, this clonotype is medium-sized. V and J are TRBV6-1 and TRBJ2-3; TCRdb picks TRBD1, but there is no DNA to check that call. Germline-derived CDR1 and CDR2 are MNHNS and SASEGT. This CDR3 contains 13 residues. CDR3 residues: CASSEALQGQGYF.

Considering frequency, this clonotype is medium-sized. V usage is TRBV6-1 and J usage is TRBJ2-5; absent DNA, TCRdb's TRBD1 call cannot be checked. The germline CDR1 and CDR2 sequences are MNHNS and SASEGT. The CDR3 extends over 15 amino acids. CDR3 in amino acids: CASSEWAGGQETQYF.

Considering frequency, this clonotype is medium-sized. The chain has TRBV30 and TRBJ2-7. Germline CDR1 GTSNPN, CDR2 SVGIG (reference sequence). The CDR3 is 14 residues long. CDR3 sequence: CAWSWTVRSYEQYF.

Frequency places this clonotype as medium-sized. The J gene is TRBJ1-4, the V gene TRBV13; lacking DNA, the TRBD1 call made by TCRdb goes unchecked. Germline lookup yields CDR1 PRHDT and CDR2 FYEKMQ (reference sequence). The CDR3 is made up of 15 amino acids. The CDR3 sequence is CARDGASGESEKLFF.

In terms of frequency, this clonotype is medium-sized (0.01 to 0.1%). The chain uses TRBV6-1 and TRBJ2-7; TCRdb's D call of TRBD1 is untestable without DNA. The germline V gene has CDR1 MNHNS and CDR2 SASEGT. This CDR3 spans 13 amino acids. The CDR3 spells CASSGPGTFEQYF.

This clonotype is called medium-sized based on its frequency. This rearrangement joins TRBV19 to TRBJ2-3; TCRdb's assignment of TRBD1 cannot be checked, as there is no DNA. In germline, CDR1 is LNHDA, CDR2 SQIVND (reference sequence). The length of the CDR3 is 14 residues. The CDR3 here is CASSITGAADTQYF.

V gene TRBV15 combines with J gene TRBJ1-3; TCRdb calls TRBD1, which cannot be checked without DNA. The germline V gene encodes CDR1 LNHNV and CDR2 YYDKDF (reference sequence). This CDR3 has 16 amino acids. The CDR3 protein is CATSREVWGSGNTIYF. Combining the CDR3 with reference TRBV15 and TRBJ1-3 gives the whole variable domain DAMVIQNPRYQVTQFGKPVTLSCSQTLNHNVMYWYQQKSSQAPKLLFHYYDKDFNNEADTPDNFQSRRPNTSFCFLDIRSPGLGDTAMYLCATSREVWGSGNTIYFGEGSWLTVV.

The chain combines TRBV6-6 with TRBJ2-5; no DNA is available, so the TRBD1 call from TCRdb remains unchecked. CDR3 length: 16 residues. CDR1 and CDR2 from the germline V gene are MNHNY and SVGAGI (reference sequence). CDR3 region: CASSYWGQGEGETQYF.

By frequency, this clonotype registers medium-sized. This chain joins TRBV15 and TRBJ1-2; TCRdb picks TRBD1, but there is no DNA to check that call. The CDR3 loop spans 14 amino acids. The germline V gene has CDR1 LNHNV and CDR2 YYDKDF (reference sequence). CDR3 sequence reads: CATSKRGTGYGYTF.